The clone carrying this T cell receptor (beta chain) was picked up many times. What it binds is not known. Naive CD8 libraries were made from around 18,000 to 910,000 sorted cells, and they used 10%, 30% or 50% RNA. As CD8+CD4-CCR7+CD45RA+ cells, naive CD8 T cells were sorted. The V gene lost 0 bases and the J gene lost 4 bases, with 5 bases spanning the gap. Germline V lookup: CDR1 SGHDT, CDR2 YYEEEE. The CDR3 sequence is 12 residues long. The data belong to a study of molecular identifiers for immune sequencing clone quantification. Study results and caveats: In a background of around 1 million naive cells, spiked Jurkat TCR RNA from one cell was reportedly detectable.

Previously described methods and listed TCR primers produced bulk TCR libraries. TCRdb independently ran MiXCR on the PCR reads; one entry per CDR3 protein. The data show about 54,000 distinct CDR3 sequences, approximately 25% seen once. This sequence originates from a human donor in good health. Some libraries in this study had Jurkat cell RNA spiked in. The sample taken for sequencing was naive CD8+ T cells from blood, with Jurkat cell RNA spiked in. Subset reported: FACS-sorted CD8+CD4-CCR7+CD45RA+ naive T cells. The chain is built from TRBV5-6 and TRBJ2-7, with D uncertain. CDR3 protein: CASSLGVYEQYF. As DNA, the CDR3 is TGTGCCAGCAGCTTGGGAGTATACGAGCAGTACTTC.